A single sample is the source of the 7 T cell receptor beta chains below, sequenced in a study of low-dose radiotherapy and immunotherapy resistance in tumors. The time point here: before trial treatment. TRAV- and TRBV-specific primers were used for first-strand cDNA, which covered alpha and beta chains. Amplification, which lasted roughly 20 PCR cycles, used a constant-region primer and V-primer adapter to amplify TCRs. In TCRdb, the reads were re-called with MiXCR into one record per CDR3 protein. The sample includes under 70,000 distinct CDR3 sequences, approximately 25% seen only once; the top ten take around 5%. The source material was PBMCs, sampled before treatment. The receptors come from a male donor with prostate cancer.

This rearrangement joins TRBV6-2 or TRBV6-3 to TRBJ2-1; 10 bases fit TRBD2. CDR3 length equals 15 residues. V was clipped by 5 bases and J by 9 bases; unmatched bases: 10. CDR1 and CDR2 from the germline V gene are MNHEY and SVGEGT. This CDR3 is CASSVPGTSAGEQFF. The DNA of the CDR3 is TGTGCCAGCAGTGTCCCCGGGACTAGCGCGGGTGAGCAGTTCTTC.

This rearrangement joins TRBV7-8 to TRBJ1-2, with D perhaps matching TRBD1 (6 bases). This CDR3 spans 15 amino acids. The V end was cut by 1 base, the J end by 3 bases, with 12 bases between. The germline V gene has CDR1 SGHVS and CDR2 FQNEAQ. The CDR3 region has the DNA TGTGCCAGCAGCTTAGGTGGACAGAACCACTATGGCTACACCTTC. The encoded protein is CASSLGGQNHYGYTF.

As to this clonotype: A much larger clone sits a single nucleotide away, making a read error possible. The CDR3 sequence is CASGLGQADNYGYTF. CDR3 DNA sequence: TGTGCCAGCGGTTTAGGACAGGCGGATAACTATGGCTACACCTTC. The rearrangement uses TRBV27 and TRBJ1-2; 7 bases are a match to TRBD1. The CDR3 extends over 15 amino acids. CDR1 is MNHEY, CDR2 SMNVEV, per germline (reference sequence).

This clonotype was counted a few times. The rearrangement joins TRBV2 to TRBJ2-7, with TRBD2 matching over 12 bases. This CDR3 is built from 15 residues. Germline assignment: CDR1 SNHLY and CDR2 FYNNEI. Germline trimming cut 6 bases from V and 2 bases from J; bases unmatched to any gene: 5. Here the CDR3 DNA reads TGTGCCAGCAGGCTAGCGGGGGGGCTGGCCTACGAGCAGTACTTC. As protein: CASRLAGGLAYEQYF.

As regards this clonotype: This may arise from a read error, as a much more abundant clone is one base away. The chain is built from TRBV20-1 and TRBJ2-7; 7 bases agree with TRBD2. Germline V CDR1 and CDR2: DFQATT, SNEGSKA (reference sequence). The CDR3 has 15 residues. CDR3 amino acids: CSTRGLSGRSYEQYF. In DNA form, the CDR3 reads TGCAGTACTAGAGGACTTAGCGGGCGCTCCTACGAGCAGTACTTC.

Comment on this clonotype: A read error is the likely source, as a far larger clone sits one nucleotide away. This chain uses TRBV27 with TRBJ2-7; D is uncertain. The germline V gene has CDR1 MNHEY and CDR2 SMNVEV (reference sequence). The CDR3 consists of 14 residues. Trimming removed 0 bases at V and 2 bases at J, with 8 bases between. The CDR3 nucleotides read TGTGCCAGCAGTTTATCGCAAGGCCCCTACGAGCAGTACTTC. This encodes CASSLSQGPYEQYF.

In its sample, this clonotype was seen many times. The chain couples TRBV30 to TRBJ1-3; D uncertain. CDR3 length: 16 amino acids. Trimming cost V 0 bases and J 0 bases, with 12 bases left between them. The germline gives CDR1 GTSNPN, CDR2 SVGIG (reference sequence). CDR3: CAWSVPSARSGNTIYF. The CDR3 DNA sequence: TGTGCCTGGAGTGTACCCTCGGCGCGCTCTGGAAACACCATATATTTT.